This TCR beta chain was obtained from a study of shared clonotypes between healthy human individuals. Comment on this clone: Its antigen is currently unknown.

A deep-level run was used for the assay. In the source study's methods: For the immunoSEQ data, sequences were junction-only without quality scores, so filtering differed. Sequenced by immunoSEQ multiplex PCR; TCRdb stores in-frame clones only, minus some. The DNA gave D and trimming, while V, J and clone size come from that table. The sample contains around 340,000 clones, 73% of which appear only once. Trimming pared 4 bases from V and 4 bases from J, leaving 0 bases between. The CDR3 sequence is 10 residues long. Germline CDR1 is MNHEY and CDR2 is SMNVEV (reference sequence). Study findings and constraints: Among non-shared clonotypes, generation probabilities were lower than among those shared by all four donors.

The J gene is TRBJ2-3, the V gene TRBV27; no clear D gene. Sequencing was done on a sample of memory CD4+ T cells sorted from blood. Subset indicated: CD45RA-negative fraction. The sequence was obtained from a man younger than 40 in good health. The CDR3 coding sequence is TGTGCCAGCAGTTCAGATACGCAGTATTTT. It yields the protein CASSSDTQYF.